Given below is one T cell receptor (beta chain) in context. Method: immunoSEQ multiplex PCR; TCRdb's copy keeps in-frame clones and lacks some. The data contain approximately 160,000 clones, 84% of them seen just once; the ten biggest clones take up roughly 10%. The sample originates from a study of cytomegalovirus exposure and HLA in healthy donors. J was trimmed by 0 bases and V by 5 bases; bases with no gene match: 9. This CDR3 has 17 residues. Germline CDR1 is SEHNR and CDR2 is FQNEAQ (reference sequence). The J gene is TRBJ2-2, the V gene TRBV7-9, with 7 bases aligning to TRBD2. The sequence was collected from a young man in good health and CMV-seropositive. Sequencing was performed on PBMCs. The DNA of the CDR3 is TGTGCCAGCAGCGGGGGTGGGGACTACGCGAACACCGGGGAGCTGTTTTTT. As protein: CASSGGGDYANTGELFF.